The rows below give T cell receptor beta chains drawn from one sample of a study of blood T cell repertoires in COVID-19. The repertoire was sequenced with immunoSEQ multiplex PCR; TCRdb's copy has only in-frame clones and lacks some. The data contain under 200,000 clones, 60% to 85% of them singletons. The material sequenced was peripheral blood. The receptor set was obtained from a man aged 60 to 75 with acute or convalescent COVID-19. CDR3s include the opening cysteine and the closing phenylalanine or tryptophan. The D gene is left open where the match is weak. Size tells how often a clone was seen (once, few, many) or the class of an expanded clone, and some rows leave it out.

d_gene,v_gene,abundance,j_gene,CDR3nt,CDR3aa
.,TRBV24-1,once,TRBJ2-3,TGTGCCACCAGTGATACAGGGAGGGCAGATACGCAGTATTTT,CATSDTGRADTQYF
TRBD2,TRBV12-5,.,TRBJ2-2,TGTGCTAGTGGTTCGCCGGCGGGGGGGAACACCGGGGAGCTGTTTTTT,CASGSPAGGNTGELFF
TRBD1,TRBV30,.,TRBJ1-1,TGTGCCTGGAGGGTAAGGACAGGGCGGACTGAAGCTTTCTTT,CAWRVRTGRTEAFF
.,TRBV2,.,TRBJ1-5,TGTGCCACCGACCCCACAGGGAGCAATCAGCCCCAGCATTTT,CATDPTGSNQPQHF
TRBD1,TRBV5-6,.,TRBJ2-5,TGTGCCAGCAGCTACAGCAGGGACAGGTACCAAGAGACCCAGTACTTC,CASSYSRDRYQETQYF
TRBD1,TRBV27,.,TRBJ2-2,TGTGCCAGCAGTTTAAGGGGGCAAGACACCGGGGAGCTGTTTTTT,CASSLRGQDTGELFF
TRBD1,TRBV19,.,TRBJ2-6,TGTGCCAGTAGTTTGGGACAGCTCCTCTCTGGGGCCAACGTCCTGACTTTC,CASSLGQLLSGANVLTF
TRBD1,TRBV18,.,TRBJ1-3,TGTGCCAGCTCACCTCAGACAGGGATAGCTGGAAACACCATATATTTT,CASSPQTGIAGNTIYF
TRBD2,TRBV5-1,.,TRBJ2-1,TGCGCCAGCAGCTTGCCGCGGGGGAACTCCTACAATGAGCAGTTCTTC,CASSLPRGNSYNEQFF
.,TRBV7-7,few,TRBJ2-5,TGTGCTAGCAGCTTGGGGCGGACAGTCATCCAAGAGACCCAGTACTTC,CASSLGRTVIQETQYF
TRBD2,TRBV7-2,.,TRBJ2-1,TGTGCCAGCAGCTCCCCCGGACTAGCGGTCAATGAGCAGTTCTTC,CASSSPGLAVNEQFF
TRBD1,TRBV29-1,.,TRBJ2-6,TGCAGCGTTGGGGGACAGCCCTCTGGGGCCAACGTCCTGACTTTC,CSVGGQPSGANVLTF
TRBD2,TRBV2,.,TRBJ2-3,TGTGCCAGCAGTAGGACTAGCGACACAGATACGCAGTATTTT,CASSRTSDTDTQYF
TRBD1,TRBV11-3,.,TRBJ2-2,TGTGCCAGCAGCTTAGACGAGGACAGGGGGGTTAACGGGGAGCTGTTTTTT,CASSLDEDRGVNGELFF
TRBD2,TRBV9,.,TRBJ2-7,TGTGCCAGCAGCTCGGGACTAGCGGGAGAGCAGTACTTC,CASSSGLAGEQYF
.,TRBV20-1,.,TRBJ1-3,TGCAGTGCGGCCTCAGGAAACACCATATATTTT,CSAASGNTIYF
.,TRBV20-1,few,TRBJ2-1,TGCAGTGCTAGAGTCACGGGGGAAACGTTCTTC,CSARVTGETFF